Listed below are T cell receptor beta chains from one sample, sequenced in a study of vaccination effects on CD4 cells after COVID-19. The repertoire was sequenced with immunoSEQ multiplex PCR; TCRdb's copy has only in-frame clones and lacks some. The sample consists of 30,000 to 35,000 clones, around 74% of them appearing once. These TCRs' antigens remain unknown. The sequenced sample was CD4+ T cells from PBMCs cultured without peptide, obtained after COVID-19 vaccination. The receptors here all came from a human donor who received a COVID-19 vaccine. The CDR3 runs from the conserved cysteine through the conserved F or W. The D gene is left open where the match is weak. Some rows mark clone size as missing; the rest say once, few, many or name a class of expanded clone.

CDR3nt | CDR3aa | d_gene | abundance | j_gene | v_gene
TGTGCCAGCAGCCTGCCCGGGACAGCACAAGAGACCCAGTACTTC | CASSLPGTAQETQYF | TRBD1 | . | TRBJ2-5 | TRBV5-8
TGTGCCAGCAGCCGAACGGGGGTGGAAAAACTGTTTTTT | CASSRTGVEKLFF | . | . | TRBJ1-4 | TRBV13
TGTGCCAGCAGCTTAGCTTTAATAGCGGGGGGACAAGAGACCCAGTACTTC | CASSLALIAGGQETQYF | TRBD2 | . | TRBJ2-5 | TRBV7-2
TGTGCCAGCAGAGGCACAGATACGCAGTATTTT | CASRGTDTQYF | . | . | TRBJ2-3 | TRBV27
TGTGCCACCAGCAGAGCCGGCCTGCCAGAGACCCAGTACTTC | CATSRAGLPETQYF | . | . | TRBJ2-5 | TRBV15
TGTGCCAGCAGTTACAGCTCTGGAAACACCATATATTTT | CASSYSSGNTIYF | . | . | TRBJ1-3 | TRBV6-5
TGCGCCAGCAGCTATGCGGGACAGACTGAAGCTTTCTTT | CASSYAGQTEAFF | TRBD1 | . | TRBJ1-1 | TRBV4-3
TGCAGCGTTTTCACCGGGACAGGGAGTTATGGCTACACCTTC | CSVFTGTGSYGYTF | TRBD1 | . | TRBJ1-2 | TRBV29-1
TGTGCCAGCAGTTACTCCGGACAGATCTATGGCTACACCTTC | CASSYSGQIYGYTF | . | once | TRBJ1-2 | TRBV6-6
TGTGCCAGCAGCGTAGCGGAGGGGACTAATGAAAAACTGTTTTTT | CASSVAEGTNEKLFF | . | . | TRBJ1-4 | TRBV9
TGTGCCAGTAGTATCGGACAGGGGGTGAACACCGGGGAGCTGTTTTTT | CASSIGQGVNTGELFF | TRBD1 | once | TRBJ2-2 | TRBV19
TGTGCCAGCAGTCCCCGGGTCTCAGGAACAGATACGCAGTATTTT | CASSPRVSGTDTQYF | . | . | TRBJ2-3 | TRBV28
TGTGCCAGCAGCTTGCAAGGCAGCCATGGCTACACCTTC | CASSLQGSHGYTF | . | . | TRBJ1-2 | TRBV5-5
TGTGCCAGTAGGCCTGGACAGGGCCTCATGAAGGGGAACACTGAAGCTTTCTTT | CASRPGQGLMKGNTEAFF | TRBD1 | . | TRBJ1-1 | TRBV19
TGTGCCAGCAGTGAAGTGAGGACAGGGGGCTCCCTAGCCAAAAACATTCAGTACTTC | CASSEVRTGGSLAKNIQYF | TRBD1 | . | TRBJ2-4 | TRBV6-1
TGTGCCAGCAGTTTACCCCCCGGGGGCGACGGGCAGCCCCAGCATTTT | CASSLPPGGDGQPQHF | . | few | TRBJ1-5 | TRBV28
TGTGCCAGCAGCTTAGGGGGGTACACCGGGGAGCTGTTTTTT | CASSLGGYTGELFF | . | . | TRBJ2-2 | TRBV7-2